The rows below give T cell receptor beta chains drawn from one sample of a study of T cell changes during pregnancy in multiple sclerosis. Generated by immunoSEQ multiplex PCR, the TCRdb table keeps only in-frame clones and is missing some. Of around 83,000 clones listed, around nine tenths were seen once; the top ten hold about 0.45%. Material: CD4+ T cells from peripheral blood mononuclear cells, obtained in the second trimester of pregnancy. The receptors shown here come from a female donor with multiple sclerosis, enrolled in a pregnancy study. Both conserved end residues are part of each CDR3. The order of the fields is J gene, V gene, CDR3 protein.

>TRBJ2-3|TRBV19
CASSPPLASPLFSQYF
>TRBJ2-7|TRBV29-1
CSVNRGREQYF
>TRBJ1-1|TRBV19
CASSFGAGTVNTEAFF
>TRBJ2-1|TRBV7-2
CASSLGQSYNEQFF
>TRBJ2-1|TRBV7-2
CASSPFVNEQFF
>TRBJ2-1|TRBV19
CASSAGDSYNEQFF
>TRBJ1-1|TRBV27
CASSSGTGQSWTEAFF
>TRBJ2-1|TRBV7-9
CASSPGTSGRADYNEQFF
>TRBJ1-1|TRBV7-2
CASSLDGGGTEAFF
>TRBJ2-3|TRBV18
CASSIIQGSTDTQYF
>TRBJ1-5|TRBV19
CASSTTGFYQPQHF
>TRBJ2-3|TRBV28
CASSSTSRSSTDTQYF
>TRBJ1-6|TRBV27
CASSSGQNNSPLHF
>TRBJ2-5|TRBV11-3
CASSLESRGGRETQYF
>TRBJ2-7|TRBV6-1
CASISKRTGDHEQYF
>TRBJ2-1|TRBV28
CASSSLAGVSYNEQFF
>TRBJ2-2|TRBV19
CASSLEQGLANTGELFF
>TRBJ2-2|TRBV5-1
CASSWVEANTGELFF
>TRBJ2-2|TRBV27
CASSLRGHSFANTGELFF
>TRBJ2-3|TRBV19
CASSSQLSGGPHF
>TRBJ1-2|TRBV29-1
CSVAHGGAYGYTF
>TRBJ2-2|TRBV5-4
CASSLGLAGAGELFF
>TRBJ1-1|TRBV7-3
CASSLRGGPGQGQAFF
>TRBJ2-7|TRBV11-2
CASSFVKTSSYEQYF
>TRBJ1-5|TRBV19
CASSIDSRGLGQPQHF
>TRBJ2-1|TRBV25-1
CASSPGQGIHEQFF
>TRBJ1-2|TRBV6-6
CASSYQPETYYGYTF
>TRBJ2-7|TRBV6-5
CASSYNGAGNSYEQYF
>TRBJ1-4|TRBV11-2
CASSLLTDEKLFF
>TRBJ2-5|TRBV2
CASSVSSETQYF
>TRBJ2-7|TRBV28
CASSRAGTGNGEQYF
>TRBJ1-1|TRBV19
CASSPRHNTEAFF
>TRBJ1-1|TRBV19
CASSVGSLMNTEAFF
>TRBJ2-3|TRBV11-3
CASGPTSGGSTDTQYF
>TRBJ1-3|TRBV19
CASKTLDSGNTIYF
>TRBJ2-5|TRBV12-5
CASGPGQGYQETQYF
>TRBJ1-2|TRBV28
CASSPDTSGYTF
>TRBJ1-5|TRBV10-3
CAISESTPAVNQPQHF
>TRBJ2-3|TRBV2
CASRPGLAGRSSTDTQYF
>TRBJ1-5|TRBV5-6
CASSQRTGGQPQHF
>TRBJ1-4|TRBV7-9
CASSRQGSEKLFF
>TRBJ2-1|TRBV9
CASSVASGGNNEQFF
>TRBJ1-2|TRBV9
CASSSDPGQTYGYTF
>TRBJ1-5|TRBV6-6
CASSYQDYQPQHF
>TRBJ1-2|TRBV5-1
CASSLQGAEGYTF
>TRBJ2-1|TRBV5-4
CASSLDRSSGSYNEQFF
>TRBJ2-2|TRBV9
CASSVAGGPRGELFF
>TRBJ2-1|TRBV5-4
CASSSLAGSNEQFF